The present T cell receptor (beta chain) was sequenced within a study of T cells in Graves' hyperthyroidism and ophthalmopathy. Each 10 ml fresh peripheral blood draw supplied the PBMCs. V shed 0 bases, J shed 2 bases, and the junction held 9 bases outside the gene matches. Germline values: CDR1 GTSNPN, CDR2 SVGIG (reference sequence). The CDR3 has 16 residues. This clonotype appeared many times. Amplification of TCR beta CDR3 regions was performed using RNA transcripts as template. HTBI primers were the set used in a first-round RT-PCR of the TCR CDR3. TCRdb fed the multiplex PCR reads into MiXCR, producing one record per CDR3 protein. Of around 350,000 distinct CDR3 sequences listed, approximately 17% are singletons.

J is TRBJ2-5 and V is TRBV30; 7 nucleotides match TRBD1. Material for sequencing was blood. This clonotype was sampled from a woman aged 25 to 45 with Graves' hyperthyroidism that later progressed to Graves' ophthalmopathy. The CDR3 here is CAWSVVRGQKQETQYF. As DNA, the CDR3 is TGTGCCTGGAGTGTTGTTAGGGGACAGAAACAAGAGACCCAGTACTTC.